The clone carrying this TCR beta chain was observed a few times. The length of the CDR3 is 15 residues. Trimming cost V 3 bases and J 6 bases; bases outside gene matches: 2. CDR1 and CDR2 from the germline V gene are SGHVS and FQNEAQ. This sample was included in a study of blood T cell repertoires in COVID-19. Study details: Samples representing acute and convalescent COVID-19 were sourced from the United States, Italy and Spain. The cDNA or gDNA used as material had been derived from T cells, B-cell-depleted T cells, or PBMCs.

Per the authors' pipeline: Amplification from reference gene primers served as the basis for estimated nucleated cell counts. Profiled with immunoSEQ multiplex PCR; TCRdb holds only in-frame clones, not every one. Clone size and the V and J calls come from that table; the DNA yielded D and trimming. This sample carries around 120,000 clones, roughly 69% of them seen once, and the ten largest clones take 2% to 2.5%. The receptor was derived from a woman in her 70s with acute or convalescent COVID-19. Sequencing was carried out using peripheral blood. The gene calls are TRBV7-8 and TRBJ2-2; TRBD2 matches 12 bases. The CDR3 here is CASSFLAGGSGELFF. The DNA for the CDR3 is TGTGCCAGCAGCTTCCTAGCGGGGGGGTCCGGGGAGCTGTTTTTT.